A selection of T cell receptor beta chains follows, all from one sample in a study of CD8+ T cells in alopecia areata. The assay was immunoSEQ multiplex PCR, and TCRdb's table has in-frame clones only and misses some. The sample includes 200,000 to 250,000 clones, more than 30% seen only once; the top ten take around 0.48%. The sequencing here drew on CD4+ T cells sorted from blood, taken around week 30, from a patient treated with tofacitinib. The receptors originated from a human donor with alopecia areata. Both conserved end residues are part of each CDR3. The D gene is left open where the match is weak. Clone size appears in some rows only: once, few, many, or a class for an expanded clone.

cdr3_nt: TGTGCCAGCAGCTTGGGAGGGGTTACGCAATCTGGGGCCAACGTCCTGACTTTC
cdr3_aa: CASSLGGVTQSGANVLTF
d_call: NA
cdr3_length: 18
v_call: TRBV5-6
clone_size: NA
j_call: TRBJ2-6

cdr3_nt: TGTGCCAGCAGCCTGGACAGGGGTTTATCAGATACGCAGTATTTT
cdr3_aa: CASSLDRGLSDTQYF
d_call: TRBD1
cdr3_length: 15
v_call: TRBV9
clone_size: NA
j_call: TRBJ2-3

cdr3_nt: TGTGCCAGCAGCTTAGGCGTGCATTTTCGGCGACGGGACAATGAGCAGTTCTTC
cdr3_aa: CASSLGVHFRRRDNEQFF
d_call: NA
cdr3_length: 18
v_call: TRBV7-9
clone_size: NA
j_call: TRBJ2-1

cdr3_nt: TGTGCCAGCGGGCGGGGGGTAGAAAACATTCAGTACTTC
cdr3_aa: CASGRGVENIQYF
d_call: TRBD2
cdr3_length: 13
v_call: TRBV6-5
clone_size: NA
j_call: TRBJ2-4

cdr3_nt: TGTGCCAGCAGCCCTCTAGGACACAATGAGCAGTTCTTC
cdr3_aa: CASSPLGHNEQFF
d_call: NA
cdr3_length: 13
v_call: TRBV9
clone_size: NA
j_call: TRBJ2-1

cdr3_nt: TGCGCCAGCAGCTCATGGACTAGCGGGAAGTTGGATGAGCAGTTCTTC
cdr3_aa: CASSSWTSGKLDEQFF
d_call: TRBD2
cdr3_length: 16
v_call: TRBV5-1
clone_size: NA
j_call: TRBJ2-1

cdr3_nt: TGTGCCTGGAGTGTACGTCTCGGCGCCGGGGAGCTGTTTTTT
cdr3_aa: CAWSVRLGAGELFF
d_call: NA
cdr3_length: 14
v_call: TRBV30
clone_size: once
j_call: TRBJ2-2

cdr3_nt: TGCAGCGTTGAATACTCACAAGAGACCCAGTACTTC
cdr3_aa: CSVEYSQETQYF
d_call: NA
cdr3_length: 12
v_call: TRBV29-1
clone_size: NA
j_call: TRBJ2-5

cdr3_nt: TGTGCCTGGAGTGTCTCCGGGACAGGGGATGAAAAACTGTTTTTT
cdr3_aa: CAWSVSGTGDEKLFF
d_call: TRBD1
cdr3_length: 15
v_call: TRBV30
clone_size: NA
j_call: TRBJ1-4

cdr3_nt: TGTGCCAGCAGCGTAGGGGTCGTGCTAGGTGGTGAGCAGTTCTTC
cdr3_aa: CASSVGVVLGGEQFF
d_call: NA
cdr3_length: 15
v_call: TRBV9
clone_size: few
j_call: TRBJ2-1

cdr3_nt: TGTGCCTGGAGTCCCCAGACAGGGACCCATCAGCCCCAGCATTTT
cdr3_aa: CAWSPQTGTHQPQHF
d_call: TRBD1
cdr3_length: 15
v_call: TRBV30
clone_size: NA
j_call: TRBJ1-5

cdr3_nt: TGCGCCAGCAGCCGAACTAGCGGGGAGATCTCTGGGGCCAACGTCCTGACTTTC
cdr3_aa: CASSRTSGEISGANVLTF
d_call: TRBD2
cdr3_length: 18
v_call: TRBV5-1
clone_size: few
j_call: TRBJ2-6

cdr3_nt: TGTGCCAGCAGCTTAATGGGAGGGGGAACTAATTCACCCCTCCACTTT
cdr3_aa: CASSLMGGGTNSPLHF
d_call: NA
cdr3_length: 16
v_call: TRBV7-3
clone_size: NA
j_call: TRBJ1-6

cdr3_nt: TGTGCCAGCAGCACTACAGGGTACGACGAGCAGTACTTC
cdr3_aa: CASSTTGYDEQYF
d_call: NA
cdr3_length: 13
v_call: TRBV7-9
clone_size: NA
j_call: TRBJ2-7

cdr3_nt: TGTGCCAGCAGTCCTCACAATAGCGGCAACTACAATGAGCAGTTCTTC
cdr3_aa: CASSPHNSGNYNEQFF
d_call: NA
cdr3_length: 16
v_call: TRBV6-8
clone_size: few
j_call: TRBJ2-1

cdr3_nt: TGTGCCTGGAGTGTACTCGCGGGGGGGCTTTATTTT
cdr3_aa: CAWSVLAGGLYF
d_call: TRBD2
cdr3_length: 12
v_call: TRBV30
clone_size: few
j_call: TRBJ2-3

cdr3_nt: TGTGCCAGCAGTGATGCGGGGATCTACGAGCAGTACTTC
cdr3_aa: CASSDAGIYEQYF
d_call: NA
cdr3_length: 13
v_call: TRBV25-1
clone_size: few
j_call: TRBJ2-7

cdr3_nt: TGTGCCAGCAGTTTACGGTACAATGAGCAGTTCTTC
cdr3_aa: CASSLRYNEQFF
d_call: NA
cdr3_length: 12
v_call: TRBV28
clone_size: NA
j_call: TRBJ2-1

cdr3_nt: TGTGCCAGCAGACCCCGGGGATCCCACTACGAGCAGTACTTC
cdr3_aa: CASRPRGSHYEQYF
d_call: NA
cdr3_length: 14
v_call: TRBV2
clone_size: NA
j_call: TRBJ2-7

cdr3_nt: TGTGCCTGGAGTGTAGGCATAGGGGGCTATGGCTACACCTTC
cdr3_aa: CAWSVGIGGYGYTF
d_call: NA
cdr3_length: 14
v_call: TRBV30
clone_size: NA
j_call: TRBJ1-2

cdr3_nt: TGTGCCAGCAGCCAAGCGGGTGCGACCGATAACACTGAAGCTTTCTTT
cdr3_aa: CASSQAGATDNTEAFF
d_call: NA
cdr3_length: 16
v_call: TRBV4-2
clone_size: NA
j_call: TRBJ1-1

cdr3_nt: TGTGCCAGCAGCGTAGGGGGACTTCAAGAGACCCAGTACTTC
cdr3_aa: CASSVGGLQETQYF
d_call: NA
cdr3_length: 14
v_call: TRBV9
clone_size: NA
j_call: TRBJ2-5

cdr3_nt: TGCAGCGTTGAGGCGGATGGGAGGGCTGGGAATTACGAGCAGTACTTC
cdr3_aa: CSVEADGRAGNYEQYF
d_call: TRBD2
cdr3_length: 16
v_call: TRBV29-1
clone_size: NA
j_call: TRBJ2-7

cdr3_nt: TGCGCCAGCAGCTTGGAGGTCAAATCCTACGAGCAGTACTTC
cdr3_aa: CASSLEVKSYEQYF
d_call: NA
cdr3_length: 14
v_call: TRBV5-1
clone_size: NA
j_call: TRBJ2-7

cdr3_nt: TGTGCCAGCAGGTACCAGTACGAGCAGTACTTC
cdr3_aa: CASRYQYEQYF
d_call: NA
cdr3_length: 11
v_call: TRBV6-1
clone_size: NA
j_call: TRBJ2-7

cdr3_nt: TGTGCCAGCAGCCGACCAGGAGATACGCAGTATTTT
cdr3_aa: CASSRPGDTQYF
d_call: NA
cdr3_length: 12
v_call: TRBV7-3
clone_size: few
j_call: TRBJ2-3

cdr3_nt: TGTGCCAGCAGCTTAGCAGATACGCAGTATTTT
cdr3_aa: CASSLADTQYF
d_call: NA
cdr3_length: 11
v_call: TRBV7-8
clone_size: few
j_call: TRBJ2-3

cdr3_nt: TGTGCCAGTAGTATCCGGGACACCAATCAGCCCCAGCATTTT
cdr3_aa: CASSIRDTNQPQHF
d_call: NA
cdr3_length: 14
v_call: TRBV19
clone_size: few
j_call: TRBJ1-5

cdr3_nt: TGTGCCAGTATCCAGGGAGCCAGGGACACTGAAGCTTTCTTT
cdr3_aa: CASIQGARDTEAFF
d_call: NA
cdr3_length: 14
v_call: TRBV19
clone_size: NA
j_call: TRBJ1-1

cdr3_nt: TGTGCCAGCTCACCAGGGACTAGCGGGAGTGGCGAGCAGTACTTC
cdr3_aa: CASSPGTSGSGEQYF
d_call: TRBD2
cdr3_length: 15
v_call: TRBV18
clone_size: NA
j_call: TRBJ2-7

cdr3_nt: TGTGCCAGCAGCCAGGGGCTAGCCAAAAACATTCAGTACTTC
cdr3_aa: CASSQGLAKNIQYF
d_call: NA
cdr3_length: 14
v_call: TRBV7-9
clone_size: few
j_call: TRBJ2-4

cdr3_nt: TGCGCCAGCAGTCAATCGAGGCTTAATGAAAAACTGTTTTTT
cdr3_aa: CASSQSRLNEKLFF
d_call: NA
cdr3_length: 14
v_call: TRBV23-1
clone_size: NA
j_call: TRBJ1-4

cdr3_nt: TGCGCCAGCAGCTTGGCAGGGAAGGACACTGAAGCTTTCTTT
cdr3_aa: CASSLAGKDTEAFF
d_call: NA
cdr3_length: 14
v_call: TRBV5-1
clone_size: NA
j_call: TRBJ1-1

cdr3_nt: TGTGCCAGCAAACAGAATCTCAATGAAAAACTGTTTTTT
cdr3_aa: CASKQNLNEKLFF
d_call: NA
cdr3_length: 13
v_call: TRBV21-1
clone_size: NA
j_call: TRBJ1-4

cdr3_nt: TGTGCCAGCAGCTTAGTGGACAGGAGCACCTCTCGTGGGACCCAGTACTTC
cdr3_aa: CASSLVDRSTSRGTQYF
d_call: TRBD1
cdr3_length: 17
v_call: TRBV7-9
clone_size: NA
j_call: TRBJ2-5